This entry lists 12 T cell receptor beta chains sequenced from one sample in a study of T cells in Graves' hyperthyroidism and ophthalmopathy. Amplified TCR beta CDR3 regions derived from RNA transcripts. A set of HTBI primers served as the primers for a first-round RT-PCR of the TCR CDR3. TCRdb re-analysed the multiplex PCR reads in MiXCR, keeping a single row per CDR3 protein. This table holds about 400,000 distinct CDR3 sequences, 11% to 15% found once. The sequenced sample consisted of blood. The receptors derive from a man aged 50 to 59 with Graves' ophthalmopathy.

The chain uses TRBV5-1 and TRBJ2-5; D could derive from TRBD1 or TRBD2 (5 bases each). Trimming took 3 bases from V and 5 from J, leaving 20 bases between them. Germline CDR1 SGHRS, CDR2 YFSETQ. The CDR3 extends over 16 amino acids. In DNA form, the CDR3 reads TGCGCCAGCAGCTGGAAACGGGACCCCCGGCGGGAGACCCAGTACTTC. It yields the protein CASSWKRDPRRETQYF.

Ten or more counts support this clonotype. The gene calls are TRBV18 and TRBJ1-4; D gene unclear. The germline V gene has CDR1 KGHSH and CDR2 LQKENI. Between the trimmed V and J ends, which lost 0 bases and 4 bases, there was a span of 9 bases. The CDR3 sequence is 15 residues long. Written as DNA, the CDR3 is TGTGCCAGCTCACCACCGGTTCGCAGTAATGAAAAACTGTTTTTT. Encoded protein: CASSPPVRSNEKLFF.

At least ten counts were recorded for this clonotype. CDR3 DNA sequence: TGTGCCAGCAGCCCGGACGGGGGTTCACCCCTCCACTTT. Its protein is CASSPDGGSPLHF. The chain uses TRBV3-1 and TRBJ1-6, with D tentatively TRBD1 (5 bases). CDR1 is LGHDT and CDR2 is YNNKEL in the germline V gene (reference sequence). Trimming removed 4 bases at V and 9 bases at J, with 10 bases between. The CDR3 spans 13 residues. The full variable domain, completed using reference TRBV3-1 and TRBJ1-6, is DTAVSQTPKYLVTQMGNDKSIKCEQNLGHDTMYWYKQDSKKFLKIMFSYNNKELIINETVPNRFSPKSPDKAHLNLHINSLELGDSAVYFCASSPDGGSPLHFGNGTRLTVT.

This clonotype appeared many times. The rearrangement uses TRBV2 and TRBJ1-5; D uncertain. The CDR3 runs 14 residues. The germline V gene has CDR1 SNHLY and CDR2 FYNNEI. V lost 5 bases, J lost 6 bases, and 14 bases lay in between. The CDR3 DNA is TGTGCCAGCAGTCGGGAGGGATCGGCTCAGCCCCAGCATTTT. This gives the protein CASSREGSAQPQHF.

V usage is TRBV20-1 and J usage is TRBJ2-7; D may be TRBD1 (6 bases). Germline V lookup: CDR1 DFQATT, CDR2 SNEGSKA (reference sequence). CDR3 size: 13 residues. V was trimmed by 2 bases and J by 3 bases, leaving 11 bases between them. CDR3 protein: CSARSGQFYEQYF. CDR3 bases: TGCAGTGCTAGATCCGGACAGTTCTACGAGCAGTACTTC.

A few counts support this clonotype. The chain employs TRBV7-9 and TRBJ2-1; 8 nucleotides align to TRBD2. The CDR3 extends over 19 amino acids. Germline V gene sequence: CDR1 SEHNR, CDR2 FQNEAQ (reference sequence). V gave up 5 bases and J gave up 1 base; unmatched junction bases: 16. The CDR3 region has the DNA TGTGCCAGCAGCCCCGGGGCGGGAGATCGCGGGGGGTCCTACAATGAGCAGTTCTTC. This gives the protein CASSPGAGDRGGSYNEQFF.

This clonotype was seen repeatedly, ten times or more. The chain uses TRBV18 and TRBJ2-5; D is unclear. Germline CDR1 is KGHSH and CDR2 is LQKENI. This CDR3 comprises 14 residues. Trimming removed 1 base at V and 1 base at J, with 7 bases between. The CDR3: CASSPLPAQETQYF. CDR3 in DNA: TGTGCCAGCTCACCACTGCCAGCCCAAGAGACCCAGTACTTC. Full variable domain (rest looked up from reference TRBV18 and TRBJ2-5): NAGVMQNPRHLVRRRGQEARLRCSPMKGHSHVYWYRQLPEEGLKFMVYLQKENIIDESGMPKERFSAEFPKEGPSILRIQQVVRGDSAAYFCASSPLPAQETQYFGPGTRLLVL.

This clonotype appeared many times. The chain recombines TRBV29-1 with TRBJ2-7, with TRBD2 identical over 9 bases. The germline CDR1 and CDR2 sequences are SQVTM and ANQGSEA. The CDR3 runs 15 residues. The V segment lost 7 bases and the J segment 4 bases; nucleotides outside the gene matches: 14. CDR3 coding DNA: TGCAGCGCCACTCGGAGCGGGAGGTCAGGGTACGAGCAGTACTTC. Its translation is CSATRSGRSGYEQYF.

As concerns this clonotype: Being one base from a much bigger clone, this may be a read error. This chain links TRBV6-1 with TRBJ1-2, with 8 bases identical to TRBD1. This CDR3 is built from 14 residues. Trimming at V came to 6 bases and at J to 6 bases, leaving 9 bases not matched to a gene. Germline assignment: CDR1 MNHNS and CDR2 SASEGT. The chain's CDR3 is CASRSPTGVNGYTF. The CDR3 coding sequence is TGTGCCAGCAGGAGCCCGACAGGGGTTAATGGCTACACCTTC.

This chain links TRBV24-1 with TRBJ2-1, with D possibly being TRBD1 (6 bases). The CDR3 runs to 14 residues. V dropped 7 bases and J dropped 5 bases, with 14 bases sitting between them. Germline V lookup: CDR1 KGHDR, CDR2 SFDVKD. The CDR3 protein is CATRETGKNNEQFF. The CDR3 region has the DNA TGTGCCACCAGGGAGACAGGAAAGAACAATGAGCAGTTCTTC.

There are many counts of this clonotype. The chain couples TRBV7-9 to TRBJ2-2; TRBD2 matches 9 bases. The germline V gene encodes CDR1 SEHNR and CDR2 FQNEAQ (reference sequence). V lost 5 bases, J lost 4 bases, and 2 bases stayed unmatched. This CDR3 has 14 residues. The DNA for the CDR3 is TGTGCCAGCAGCAGTAGCGGGAGCACCGGGGAGCTGTTTTTT. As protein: CASSSSGSTGELFF.

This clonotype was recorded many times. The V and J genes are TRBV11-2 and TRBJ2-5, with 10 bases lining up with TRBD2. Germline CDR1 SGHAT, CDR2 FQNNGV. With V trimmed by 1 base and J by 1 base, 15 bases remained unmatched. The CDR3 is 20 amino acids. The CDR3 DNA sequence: TGTGCCAGCAGCTTAGGGGCGGGGAGCGGGAGGGTCCTGGCCCAAGAGACCCAGTACTTC. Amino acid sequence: CASSLGAGSGRVLAQETQYF.